The 31 T cell receptor beta chains below all came from one sample that was sequenced in a study of blood T cells in healthy people across ages. Primed by a sample-barcoded 5' primer and a J-beta primer mix, a second PCR proceeded for about 6 to 11 cycles. TCRdb re-called the 5' RACE reads through MiXCR, storing one row per CDR3 protein. This table holds just under 750,000 distinct CDR3 sequences, 22% found once. The sequencing input was blood. These receptors were collected from a man aged 70 or older in good health.

This clonotype was counted ten times or more. The V call is TRBV20-1, the J call TRBJ1-1; D is unresolved. Trimming pared 5 bases from V and 0 bases from J, leaving 10 bases between. The CDR3 is made up of 13 amino acids. CDR1 is DFQATT, CDR2 SNEGSKA, per germline (reference sequence). In DNA, the CDR3 is TGCAGTGCTGTAGGCACGATGAACACTGAAGCTTTCTTT. This translates into CSAVGTMNTEAFF.

This clonotype was seen a handful of times. V is TRBV7-2 and J is TRBJ2-3, with D hard to call. The CDR3 totals 14 residues. V lost 3 bases, J lost 2 bases, and 9 bases lay in between. Germline CDR1 SGHTA, CDR2 FQGNSA. The CDR3 loop reads CASSFGWVTDTQYF. CDR3 DNA sequence: TGTGCCAGCAGCTTCGGCTGGGTCACAGATACGCAGTATTTT.

This clonotype was counted a few times. The J gene is TRBJ2-3, the V gene TRBV4-2; 9 positions match TRBD2. The CDR3 is made up of 19 amino acids. V lost 0 bases, J lost 2 bases, and 12 bases stayed unmatched. Germline V gene lookup returns CDR1 LGHNA and CDR2 YNFKEQ. For the CDR3, the DNA is TGTGCCAGCAGCCAAGAGTATGGGAGTAGCGGGGGACACACAGATACGCAGTATTTT. It codes for CASSQEYGSSGGHTDTQYF.

The genes are TRBV12-3 or TRBV12-4 and TRBJ2-1; 7 nucleotides agree with TRBD2. The length of the CDR3 is 15 residues. The trim removed 4 bases at V and 7 bases at J, leaving 10 bases unmatched. The CDR3 coding sequence is TGTGCCAGCAGTTCGTCTCAGCGGGATCCGAATGAGCAGTTCTTC. Its protein is CASSSSQRDPNEQFF.

The chain uses TRBV20-1 and TRBJ2-1; D not resolved. Trimming removed 0 bases from V and 6 bases from J, with 15 bases in between. CDR1 is DFQATT, CDR2 SNEGSKA, per germline (reference sequence). This CDR3 spans 15 amino acids. The chain's CDR3 is CSARDFRGSVNEQFF. The CDR3 DNA reads TGCAGTGCTAGAGATTTTCGCGGCAGCGTCAATGAGCAGTTCTTC.

CDR3 nucleotide sequence: TGTGCCAGCAGCGGAGGCGGGAGAAGGTCCTACAATGAGCAGTTCTTC. Translation: CASSGGGRRSYNEQFF. This chain uses TRBV7-9 with TRBJ2-1; 7 nucleotides agree with TRBD2. After removal of 5 bases from V and 1 base from J, the junction contained 8 bases not matched to a gene. Germline values: CDR1 SEHNR, CDR2 FQNEAQ (reference sequence). The CDR3 runs 16 residues.

The table lists this clonotype with a few counts. The chain carries TRBV2 and TRBJ1-2, with unresolved D. Per germline, CDR1 SNHLY and CDR2 FYNNEI. Deletions cut 8 bases from V and 8 bases from J, with 15 bases between. CDR3 length: 12 amino acids. The CDR3 DNA reads as TGTGCCAGCGCAGACGTCCCCTCCGGCTACACCTTC. Its protein product is CASADVPSGYTF.

Only a few counts were recorded for this clonotype. The V and J genes are TRBV20-1 and TRBJ2-3; D unresolved. V was clipped by 2 bases and J by 1 base, with 13 bases between them. The CDR3 loop spans 15 amino acids. Germline V gene lookup returns CDR1 DFQATT and CDR2 SNEGSKA (reference sequence). The CDR3 sequence: CSARKNPTGTDTQYF. The CDR3 DNA is TGCAGTGCTAGAAAGAACCCAACAGGCACAGATACGCAGTATTTT.

Only a few counts were recorded for this clonotype. The V and J genes are TRBV5-1 and TRBJ2-1; 8 bases are shared with TRBD2. V was clipped by 0 bases and J by 10 bases; unmatched bases: 6. This CDR3 is 14 amino acids long. Germline CDR1 and CDR2: SGHRS and YFSETQ. In DNA, the CDR3 is TGCGCCAGCAGCTTGGGACTAGCGCGTCCCGAGCAGTTCTTC. Amino acid sequence: CASSLGLARPEQFF.

V usage is TRBV19 and J usage is TRBJ1-2, with D perhaps matching TRBD1 (5 bases). Germline values: CDR1 LNHDA, CDR2 SQIVND (reference sequence). CDR3 size: 15 residues. The V end lost 6 bases, the J end lost 4 bases, and 18 bases lay between the germline ends. This CDR3 is CASSTSLGGGYGYTF. As DNA, the CDR3 is TGTGCCAGTAGCACCTCTTTGGGGGGAGGCTATGGCTACACCTTC.

The rearrangement uses TRBV7-9 and TRBJ1-4; 7 nucleotides line up with TRBD1. Per germline, CDR1 SEHNR and CDR2 FQNEAQ (reference sequence). The CDR3 is 17 amino acids. After removal of 4 bases from V and 8 bases from J, the junction contained 16 bases not matched to a gene. The CDR3 nucleotides read TGTGCCAGCAGCTCATCCGCGGCCGGGACAGTGAGAGAAAAACTGTTTTTT. Translating gives CASSSSAAGTVREKLFF.

This clonotype was seen a handful of times. The V and J genes are TRBV3-1 and TRBJ1-2; D unclear. Between the trimmed V and J ends, which lost 3 bases and 4 bases, there was a span of 9 bases. CDR3 size: 13 residues. Germline CDR1 and CDR2: LGHDT and YNNKEL (reference sequence). CDR3 protein: CASSQDDSYGYTF. The DNA of the CDR3 is TGTGCCAGCAGCCAGGATGATAGCTATGGCTACACCTTC.

Only a few counts were recorded for this clonotype. CDR3 region: CASSSPGTEETQYF. DNA for the CDR3: TGCGCCAGCAGCTCCCCCGGGACGGAAGAGACCCAGTACTTC. The chain combines TRBV5-1 with TRBJ2-5; D tentatively fits TRBD1 or TRBD2 (5 bases each). This CDR3 comprises 14 residues. Trimming removed 3 bases from V and 3 bases from J, with 12 bases in between. The germline CDR1 and CDR2 sequences are SGHRS and YFSETQ.

This clonotype was seen a few times. The rearrangement joins TRBV12-3 or TRBV12-4 to TRBJ1-4; possible D gene TRBD1, 6 bases. The CDR3 totals 14 residues. V lost 5 bases, J lost 4 bases, and 11 bases lay in between. The CDR3 region is CASSRTANNEKLFF. In DNA form, the CDR3 reads TGTGCCAGCAGTAGGACAGCGAATAATGAAAAACTGTTTTTT.

This clonotype was seen once. The chain couples TRBV10-3 to TRBJ1-3; D ambiguous. Germline values: CDR1 ENHRY, CDR2 SYGVKD. Trimming shortened V by 4 bases and J by 6 bases, and 13 bases separated the two germline ends. CDR3 size: 14 residues. CDR3 region: CAISGLLGLNTIYF. The CDR3 nucleotides are TGTGCCATCAGTGGTTTGTTGGGCCTAAACACCATATATTTT.

The rearrangement links TRBV20-1 to TRBJ2-1; 11 nucleotides match TRBD2. Germline V lookup: CDR1 DFQATT, CDR2 SNEGSKA (reference sequence). Losses at the gene ends were 5 bases for V and 5 bases for J; bases not matched to a gene: 11. This CDR3 has 16 residues. The CDR3 nucleotides read TGCAGTGCTTTACGAACGGGACTAGCGGTTAACAATGAGCAGTTCTTC. Translation: CSALRTGLAVNNEQFF.

The V call is TRBV15, the J call TRBJ2-3, with D possibly matching TRBD1 (6 bases). V dropped 0 bases and J dropped 6 bases, with 13 bases sitting between them. This CDR3 is built from 15 residues. CDR1 and CDR2 (germline): LNHNV, YYDKDF (reference sequence). CDR3 loop: CATSRDHGDTDTQYF. The CDR3 coding sequence is TGTGCCACCAGCAGAGATCACGGGGACACGGATACGCAGTATTTT.

This clonotype appeared a few times. This sequence joins TRBV29-1 and TRBJ2-1; D is unclear. The last part of the DNA fits TRBJ2-5 better; the J call may be wrong. Germline-derived CDR1 and CDR2 are SQVTM and ANQGSEA. The CDR3 contains 13 residues. The CDR3 spells CSGLSRPQATQYF. The DNA for the CDR3 is TGCAGCGGCCTGTCTCGACCCCAGGCGACCCAGTACTTC.

This clonotype was picked up a small number of times. V gene TRBV5-1 combines with J gene TRBJ2-5; D is possibly TRBD2 (5 bases). With 6 bases removed from V and 1 base from J, the gap between germline ends came to 10 bases. Per germline, CDR1 SGHRS and CDR2 YFSETQ. The CDR3 runs to 13 residues. CDR3 sequence reads: CASMIGVQETQYF. CDR3 DNA sequence: TGCGCCAGCATGATCGGGGTCCAAGAGACCCAGTACTTC.

This clonotype was detected only a few times. This chain connects TRBV27 to TRBJ2-1, with TRBD1 matching over 8 bases. The germline V gene has CDR1 MNHEY and CDR2 SMNVEV (reference sequence). V lost 5 bases and J lost 7; bases outside the gene matches: 1. The length of the CDR3 is 12 residues. The CDR3 DNA sequence: TGTGCCAGCAGTGACAGGGGAAATGAGCAGTTCTTC. This encodes CASSDRGNEQFF.

This clonotype was seen more than once but under ten times. J is TRBJ2-1 and V is TRBV13; D tentatively reads TRBD1 or TRBD2 (6 bases each). This CDR3 comprises 16 residues. In germline, CDR1 is PRHDT, CDR2 FYEKMQ (reference sequence). Trimming pared 6 bases from V and 7 bases from J, leaving 22 bases between. The CDR3 region is CASRPARTGTRNEQFF. CDR3 coding DNA: TGTGCCAGCAGGCCCGCACGCACAGGGACTCGGAATGAGCAGTTCTTC.

The gene calls are TRBV14 and TRBJ2-1; D is unresolved. Germline CDR1 SGHDN, CDR2 FVKESK. The CDR3 has 13 residues. V lost 0 bases and J 8 bases, leaving 8 bases between the germline ends. The CDR3 reads CASSQDLWDEQFF. The DNA of the CDR3 is TGTGCCAGCAGCCAAGATCTTTGGGATGAGCAGTTCTTC.

This chain connects TRBV20-1 to TRBJ2-5; D is undetermined. The last part of the DNA fits TRBJ2-1 better; the J call may be wrong. This CDR3 has 12 amino acids. The germline V gene encodes CDR1 DFQATT and CDR2 SNEGSKA (reference sequence). CDR3 amino acids: CSARVDFNEQFF. In nucleotides, the CDR3 is TGCAGTGCTAGAGTCGATTTCAATGAGCAGTTCTTC.

This clonotype was seen a handful of times. The chain employs TRBV6-5 and TRBJ2-2; D is perhaps TRBD2 (6 bases). Trimming pared 6 bases from V and 0 bases from J, leaving 8 bases between. The CDR3 totals 14 residues. From germline, CDR1 is MNHEY and CDR2 SVGAGI. The CDR3 region has the DNA TGTGCCAGCAGGGGACTTCCGAACACCGGGGAGCTGTTTTTT. It translates to CASRGLPNTGELFF.

This clonotype has a handful of counts. This rearrangement joins TRBV20-1 to TRBJ2-1; possible D gene TRBD1, 6 bases. Near its end, the DNA agrees better with TRBJ2-7, so the J call may be wrong. This CDR3 region has 11 residues. Per the germline V gene, CDR1 is DFQATT and CDR2 is SNEGSKA (reference sequence). The CDR3 nucleotides are TGCAGTGCTAGATGGGGGCGCGAGCAGTACTTC. It specifies CSARWGREQYF.

A single count supports this clonotype. This chain uses TRBV19 with TRBJ1-2, with 9 bases identical to TRBD1. This CDR3 region has 14 residues. J was trimmed by 7 bases and V by 4 bases; bases with no gene match: 7. Looked up from germline, CDR1 is LNHDA and CDR2 is SQIVND (reference sequence). CDR3 sequence (DNA): TGTGCCAGTAGTAACCCGGGACAGGGATTTGGCTACACCTTC. It specifies CASSNPGQGFGYTF.

The chain employs TRBV20-1 and TRBJ2-5; 15 bases match TRBD2. Germline values: CDR1 DFQATT, CDR2 SNEGSKA (reference sequence). This CDR3 region has 20 residues. The V gene end was trimmed by 5 bases and the J gene end by 1 base; junction bases not matched to a gene: 17. The chain's CDR3 is CSAPGTTGLAGGGLQETQYF. The CDR3, as DNA: TGCAGTGCTCCAGGTACTACCGGACTAGCGGGAGGGGGCCTCCAAGAGACCCAGTACTTC.

Of note for this clonotype: Here the CDR3 omits its conserved ending phenylalanine or tryptophan, so a read error is the likely source. The limits of the CDR3 on the DNA are not certain, so only TCRdb's listed CDR3 is given. The chain employs TRBV20-1 and TRBJ2-3; the D call in the table, TRBD2, was not verified against the DNA. Looked up from germline, CDR1 is DFQATT and CDR2 is SNEGSKA (reference sequence). The CDR3 is 10 residues long, ends included. The CDR3 spells CSAPGTSGLI.

There are many counts of this clonotype. The chain employs TRBV20-1 and TRBJ2-5, with D possibly being TRBD2 (5 bases). Germline V gene lookup returns CDR1 DFQATT and CDR2 SNEGSKA (reference sequence). Trimming took off 3 bases at V and 2 bases at J, with 10 bases between the two ends. This CDR3 has 13 amino acids. CDR3 in DNA: TGCAGTGCTAGCCCACCGGGACAAGAGACCCAGTACTTC. Residues: CSASPPGQETQYF.

This clonotype was seen a few times. The rearrangement links TRBV24-1 to TRBJ2-6; D is undetermined. Germline CDR1 reads KGHDR; CDR2 reads SFDVKD. V lost 4 bases and J 0 bases, leaving 3 bases between the germline ends. The CDR3 spans 14 residues. CDR3 DNA sequence: TGTGCCACCAGTGACGACTCTGGGGCCAACGTCCTGACTTTC. It codes for CATSDDSGANVLTF.

This clonotype was counted once. The chain carries TRBV21-1 and TRBJ1-3; the table gives TRBD1 as D, unverified against the DNA. TRBV21-1 is a pseudogene locus. The CDR3 runs 17 residues. The CDR3 DNA reads as TGTGCCAGCACCAAAACCGGGACAAGGGGACCTGGAAACACCATATATTTT. Translation gives CASTKTGTRGPGNTIYF.